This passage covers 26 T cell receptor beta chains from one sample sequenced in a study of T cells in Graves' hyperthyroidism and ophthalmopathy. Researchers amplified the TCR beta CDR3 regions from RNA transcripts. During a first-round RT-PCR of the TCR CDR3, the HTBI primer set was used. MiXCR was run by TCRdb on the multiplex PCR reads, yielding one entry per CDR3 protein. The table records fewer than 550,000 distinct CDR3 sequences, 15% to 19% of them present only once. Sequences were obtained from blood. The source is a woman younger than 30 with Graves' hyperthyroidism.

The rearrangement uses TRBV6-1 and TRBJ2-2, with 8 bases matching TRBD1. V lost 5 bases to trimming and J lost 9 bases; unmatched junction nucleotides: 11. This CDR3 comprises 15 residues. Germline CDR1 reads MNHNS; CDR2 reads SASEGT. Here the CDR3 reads CASSTLRGRSWELFF. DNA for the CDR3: TGTGCCAGCAGTACCCTCAGGGGGCGCTCTTGGGAGCTGTTTTTT.

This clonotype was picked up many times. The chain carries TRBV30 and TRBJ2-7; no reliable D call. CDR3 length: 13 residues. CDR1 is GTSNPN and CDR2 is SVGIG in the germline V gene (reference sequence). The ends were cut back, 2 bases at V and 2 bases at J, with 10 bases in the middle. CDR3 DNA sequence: TGTGCCTGGAGTAGGCAGGACGCCTACGAGCAGTACTTC. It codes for CAWSRQDAYEQYF. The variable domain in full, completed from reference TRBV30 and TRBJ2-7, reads SQTIHQWPATLVQPVGSPLSLECTVEGTSNPNLYWYRQAAGRGLQLLFYSVGIGQISSEVPQNLSASRPQDRQFILSSKKLLLSDSGFYLCAWSRQDAYEQYFGPGTRLTVT.

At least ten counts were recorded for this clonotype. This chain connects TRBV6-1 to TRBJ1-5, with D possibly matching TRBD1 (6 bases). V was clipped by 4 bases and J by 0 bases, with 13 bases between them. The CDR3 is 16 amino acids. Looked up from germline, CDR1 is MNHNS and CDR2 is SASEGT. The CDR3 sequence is CASSGTGKNSNQPQHF. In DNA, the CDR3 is TGTGCCAGCAGTGGAACAGGGAAAAATAGCAATCAGCCCCAGCATTTT.

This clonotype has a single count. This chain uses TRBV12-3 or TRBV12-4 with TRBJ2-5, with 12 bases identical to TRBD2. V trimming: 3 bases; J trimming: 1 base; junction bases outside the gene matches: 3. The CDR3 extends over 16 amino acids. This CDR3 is CASSLGTSGPQETQYF. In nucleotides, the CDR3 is TGTGCCAGCAGTTTGGGGACTAGCGGGCCCCAAGAGACCCAGTACTTC.

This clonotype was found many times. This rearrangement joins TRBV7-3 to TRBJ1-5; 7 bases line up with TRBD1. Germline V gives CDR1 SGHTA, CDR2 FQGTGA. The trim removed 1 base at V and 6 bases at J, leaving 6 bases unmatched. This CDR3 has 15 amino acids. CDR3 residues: CASSLRGGEVQPQHF. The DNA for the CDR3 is TGTGCCAGCAGCTTAAGAGGGGGCGAGGTTCAGCCCCAGCATTTT.

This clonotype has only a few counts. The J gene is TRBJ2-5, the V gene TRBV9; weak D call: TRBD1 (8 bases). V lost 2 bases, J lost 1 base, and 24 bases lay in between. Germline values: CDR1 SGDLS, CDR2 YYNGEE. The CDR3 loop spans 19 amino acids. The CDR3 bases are TGTGCCAGCAGCGTCGACACAGGGGGTTGGGGGGGGGCCCAAGAGACCCAGTACTTC. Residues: CASSVDTGGWGGAQETQYF.

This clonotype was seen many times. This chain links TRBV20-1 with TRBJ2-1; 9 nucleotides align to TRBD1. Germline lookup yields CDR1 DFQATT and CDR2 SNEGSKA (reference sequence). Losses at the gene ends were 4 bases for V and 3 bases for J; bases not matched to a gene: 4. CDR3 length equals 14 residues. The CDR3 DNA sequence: TGCAGTGCTACAACAGGGGGCGGCTACAATGAGCAGTTCTTC. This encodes CSATTGGGYNEQFF.

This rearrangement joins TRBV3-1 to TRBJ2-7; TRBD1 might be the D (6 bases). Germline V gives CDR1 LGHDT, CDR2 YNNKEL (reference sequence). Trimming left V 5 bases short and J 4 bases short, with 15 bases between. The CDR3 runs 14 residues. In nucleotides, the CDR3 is TGTGCCAGCAGCAGGATGGACAGAGTTTACGAGCAGTACTTC. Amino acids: CASSRMDRVYEQYF.

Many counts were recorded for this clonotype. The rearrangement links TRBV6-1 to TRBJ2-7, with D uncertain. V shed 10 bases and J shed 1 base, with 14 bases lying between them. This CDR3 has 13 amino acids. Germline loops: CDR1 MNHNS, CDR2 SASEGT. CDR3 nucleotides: TGTGCCATCTCGACGACGCGATCCTACGAGCAGTACTTC. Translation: CAISTTRSYEQYF.

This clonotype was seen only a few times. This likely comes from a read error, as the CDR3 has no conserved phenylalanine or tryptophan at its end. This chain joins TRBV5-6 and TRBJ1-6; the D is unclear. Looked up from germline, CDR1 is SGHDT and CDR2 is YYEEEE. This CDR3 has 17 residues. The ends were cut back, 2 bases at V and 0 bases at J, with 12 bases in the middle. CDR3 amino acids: CASSFQTGDSYNSPLHL. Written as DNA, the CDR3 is TGTGCCAGCAGCTTCCAAACCGGGGACTCCTATAATTCACCCCTCCACCTT.

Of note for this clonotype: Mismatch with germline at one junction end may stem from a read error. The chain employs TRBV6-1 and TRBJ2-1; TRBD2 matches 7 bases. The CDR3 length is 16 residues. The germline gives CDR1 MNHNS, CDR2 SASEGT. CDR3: CASGDTSALSYNEQFF. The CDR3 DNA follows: TGTGCCAGCGGTGATACTAGCGCTTTATCCTACAACGAGCAGTTCTTC.

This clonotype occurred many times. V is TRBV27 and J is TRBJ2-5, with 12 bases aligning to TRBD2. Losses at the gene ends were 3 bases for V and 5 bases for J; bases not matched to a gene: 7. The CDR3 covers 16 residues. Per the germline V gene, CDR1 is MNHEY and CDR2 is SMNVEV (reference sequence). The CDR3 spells CASSLRLAGVVETQYF. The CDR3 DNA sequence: TGTGCCAGCAGTTTGAGACTAGCGGGAGTTGTCGAGACCCAGTACTTC.

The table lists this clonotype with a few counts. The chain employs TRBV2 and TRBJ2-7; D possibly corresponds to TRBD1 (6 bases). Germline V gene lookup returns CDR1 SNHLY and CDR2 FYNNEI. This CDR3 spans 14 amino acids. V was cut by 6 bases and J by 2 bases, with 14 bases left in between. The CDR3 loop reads CASSPDNRAYEQYF. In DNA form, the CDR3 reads TGTGCCAGCAGCCCAGATAACAGGGCCTACGAGCAGTACTTC.

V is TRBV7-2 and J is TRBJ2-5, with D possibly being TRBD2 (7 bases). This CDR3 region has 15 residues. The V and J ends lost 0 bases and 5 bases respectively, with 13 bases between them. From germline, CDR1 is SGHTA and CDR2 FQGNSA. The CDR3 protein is CASSLAGGREETQYF. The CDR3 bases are TGTGCCAGCAGCTTAGCGGGGGGGCGGGAGGAGACCCAGTACTTC.

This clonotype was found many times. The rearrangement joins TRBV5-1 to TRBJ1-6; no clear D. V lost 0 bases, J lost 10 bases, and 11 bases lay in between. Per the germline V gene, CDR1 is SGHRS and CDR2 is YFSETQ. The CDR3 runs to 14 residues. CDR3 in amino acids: CASSLVPRWSPLHF. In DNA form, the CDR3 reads TGCGCCAGCAGCTTGGTCCCCAGGTGGTCACCCCTCCACTTT.

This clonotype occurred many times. The CDR3 nucleotides read TGTGCCAGCAGCCGCCTGACTAGCGGGATTATAACAGATACGCAGTATTTT. Protein sequence: CASSRLTSGIITDTQYF. The chain links TRBV5-4 to TRBJ2-3; 11 bases fit TRBD2. The CDR3 loop spans 17 amino acids. With 4 bases clipped from V and 3 bases from J, the junction kept 10 bases outside the gene matches. CDR1 is SGHNT, CDR2 YYREEE, per germline (reference sequence).

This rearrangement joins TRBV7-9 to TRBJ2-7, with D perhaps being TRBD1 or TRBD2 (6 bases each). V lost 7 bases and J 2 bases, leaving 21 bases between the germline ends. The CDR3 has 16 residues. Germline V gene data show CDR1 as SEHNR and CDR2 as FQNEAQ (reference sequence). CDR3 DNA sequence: TGTGCCAGCACCCGGTACTTAGGGGGGTCCACCTACGAGCAGTACTTC. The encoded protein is CASTRYLGGSTYEQYF.

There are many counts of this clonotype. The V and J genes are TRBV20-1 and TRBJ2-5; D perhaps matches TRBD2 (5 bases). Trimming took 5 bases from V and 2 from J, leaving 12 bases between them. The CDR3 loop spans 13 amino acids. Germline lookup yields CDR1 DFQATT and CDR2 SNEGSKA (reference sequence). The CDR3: CSAPGVGQETQYF. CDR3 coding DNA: TGCAGTGCTCCCGGGGTAGGGCAAGAGACCCAGTACTTC.

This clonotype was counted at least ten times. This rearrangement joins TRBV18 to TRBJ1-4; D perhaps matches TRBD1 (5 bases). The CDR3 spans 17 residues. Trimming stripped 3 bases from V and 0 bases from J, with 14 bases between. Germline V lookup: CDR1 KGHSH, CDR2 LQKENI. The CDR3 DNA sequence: TGTGCCAGCTCACCCCAGAGACAGACGACAACTAATGAAAAACTGTTTTTT. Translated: CASSPQRQTTTNEKLFF.

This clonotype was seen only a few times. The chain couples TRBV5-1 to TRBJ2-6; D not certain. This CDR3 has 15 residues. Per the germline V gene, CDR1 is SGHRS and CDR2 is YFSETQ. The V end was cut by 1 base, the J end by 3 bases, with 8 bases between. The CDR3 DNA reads TGCGCCAGCAGCTTGTGGGAAAATGGGGCCAACGTCCTGACTTTC. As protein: CASSLWENGANVLTF.

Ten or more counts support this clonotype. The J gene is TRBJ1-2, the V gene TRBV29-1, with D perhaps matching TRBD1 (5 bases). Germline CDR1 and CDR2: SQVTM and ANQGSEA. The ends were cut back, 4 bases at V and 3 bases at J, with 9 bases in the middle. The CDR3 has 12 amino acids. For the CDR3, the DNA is TGCAGCGTTGGGGGGGGGGACTATGGCTACACCTTC. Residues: CSVGGGDYGYTF.

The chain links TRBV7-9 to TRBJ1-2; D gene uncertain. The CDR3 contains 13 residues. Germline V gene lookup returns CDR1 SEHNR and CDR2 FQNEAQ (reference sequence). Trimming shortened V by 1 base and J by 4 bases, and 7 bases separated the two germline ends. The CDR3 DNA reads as TGTGCCAGCAGCTTAGGGACCTTCTATGGCTACACCTTC. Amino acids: CASSLGTFYGYTF.

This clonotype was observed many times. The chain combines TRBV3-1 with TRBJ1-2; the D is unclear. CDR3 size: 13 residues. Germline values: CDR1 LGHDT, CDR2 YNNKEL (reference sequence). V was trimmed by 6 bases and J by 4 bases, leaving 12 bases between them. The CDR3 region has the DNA TGTGCCAGCAGTCTCGGGCCTGCCTATGGCTACACCTTC. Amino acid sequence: CASSLGPAYGYTF.

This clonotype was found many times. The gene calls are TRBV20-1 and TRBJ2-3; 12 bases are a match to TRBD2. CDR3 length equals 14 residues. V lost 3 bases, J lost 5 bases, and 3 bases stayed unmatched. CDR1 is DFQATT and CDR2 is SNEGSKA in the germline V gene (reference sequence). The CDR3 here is CSASPSGRVDTQYF. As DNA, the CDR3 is TGCAGTGCTAGTCCTAGCGGGAGGGTAGATACGCAGTATTTT.

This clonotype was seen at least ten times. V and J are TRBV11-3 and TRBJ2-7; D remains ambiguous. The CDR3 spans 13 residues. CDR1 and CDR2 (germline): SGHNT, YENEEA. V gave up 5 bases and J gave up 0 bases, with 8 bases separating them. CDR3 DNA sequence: TGTGCCAGCAGCCGGAGCGACTCCTACGAGCAGTACTTC. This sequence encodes CASSRSDSYEQYF.

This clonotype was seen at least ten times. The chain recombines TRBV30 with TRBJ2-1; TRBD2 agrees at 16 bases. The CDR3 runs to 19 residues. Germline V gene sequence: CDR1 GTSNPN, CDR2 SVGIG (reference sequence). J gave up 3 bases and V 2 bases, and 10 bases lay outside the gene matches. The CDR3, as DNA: TGTGCCTGGAGTAAGGGCCGCGGGACTAGCGGGAGGGTCTACAATGAGCAGTTCTTC. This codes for CAWSKGRGTSGRVYNEQFF.